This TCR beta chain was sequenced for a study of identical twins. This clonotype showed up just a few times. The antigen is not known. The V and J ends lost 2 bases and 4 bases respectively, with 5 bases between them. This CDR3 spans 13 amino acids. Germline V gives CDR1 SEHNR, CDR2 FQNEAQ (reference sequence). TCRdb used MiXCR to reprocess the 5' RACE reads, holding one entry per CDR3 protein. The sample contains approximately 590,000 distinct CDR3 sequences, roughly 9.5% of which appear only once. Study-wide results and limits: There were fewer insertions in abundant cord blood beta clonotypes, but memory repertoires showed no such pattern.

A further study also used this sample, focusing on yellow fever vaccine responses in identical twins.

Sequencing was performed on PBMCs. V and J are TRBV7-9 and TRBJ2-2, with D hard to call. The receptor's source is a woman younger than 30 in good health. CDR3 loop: CASSLSITGELFF. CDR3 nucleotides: TGTGCCAGCAGCTTAAGTATCACCGGGGAGCTGTTTTTT.